The clone carrying this TCR beta chain was detected only once. V was clipped by 3 bases and J by 4 bases, with 11 bases between them. The CDR3 totals 14 residues. CDR1 and CDR2 from the germline V gene are SGHRS and YFSETQ. This entry is derived from a study of T-cell reconstitution after alpha-beta-depleted transplantation in children. Using unique molecular identifiers, the investigators prepared the TCRbeta library. From the PCR reads, TCRdb called clonotypes with MiXCR, one entry per CDR3 protein. Here the sample spans a few hundred thousand distinct CDR3 sequences, more than 20% being singletons.

The sample here was PBMCs, taken before TCRalphabeta/CD19-depleted stem cell transplant. This receptor was obtained from a boy under three years old with Wiskott-Aldrich syndrome, due to receive a stem cell transplant. This chain uses TRBV5-1 with TRBJ2-1, with TRBD1 as a possible D gene (6 bases). The CDR3 region has the DNA TGCGCCAGCAGCTCCGGGACACATTACAATGAGCAGTTCTTC. Translated: CASSSGTHYNEQFF.